Sequencing of this TCR beta chain was carried out in a study of regulatory T cells in long-lasting Graves disease. In building TCR beta libraries, iRepertoire HTBI primers were used together with Arm-PCR of CDR3 regions. Via MiXCR, TCRdb re-called the multiplex PCR reads, giving one row per CDR3 protein. This sample has fewer than 650,000 distinct CDR3 sequences; about 15% occur once, and the top ten carry about 12%. This clonotype was counted at least ten times. The time point: newly diagnosed GD, antithyroid drugs for less than 3 months. With RNA extracted from PBMCs as input, the TCR library was made. The data were also submitted as part of a second study, on T cells in Graves' hyperthyroidism and ophthalmopathy. As reported in that work: With a duration under 2 months, the hyperthyroidism was newly diagnosed in patients aged 18 to 65. Most expanded thyroid clonotypes above 0.001 recurred in blood.

The source of this sequence is a young man with Graves disease. The material sequenced was peripheral blood mononuclear cells (PBMCs), taken at new diagnosis, from a patient treated with antithyroid drugs.

CDR3: CASSQGGGGYEQYF. The CDR3 DNA is TGTGCCAGCAGCCAAGGTGGCGGCGGCTACGAGCAGTACTTC. The chain recombines TRBV14 with TRBJ2-7; D is undetermined. Trimming cost V 1 base and J 3 bases, with 10 bases left between them. This CDR3 is built from 14 residues. Per the germline V gene, CDR1 is SGHDN and CDR2 is FVKESK.